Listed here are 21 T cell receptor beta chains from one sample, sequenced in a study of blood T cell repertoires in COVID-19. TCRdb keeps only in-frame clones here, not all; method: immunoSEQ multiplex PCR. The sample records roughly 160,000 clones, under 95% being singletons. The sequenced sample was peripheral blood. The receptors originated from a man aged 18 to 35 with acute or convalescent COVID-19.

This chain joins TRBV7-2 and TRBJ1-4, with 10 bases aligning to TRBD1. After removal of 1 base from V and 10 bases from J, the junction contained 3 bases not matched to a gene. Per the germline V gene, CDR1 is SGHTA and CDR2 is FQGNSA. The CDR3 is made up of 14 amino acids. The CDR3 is CASSLGTGGAKLFF. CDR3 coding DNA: TGTGCCAGCAGCTTAGGGACAGGGGGTGCAAAACTGTTTTTT.

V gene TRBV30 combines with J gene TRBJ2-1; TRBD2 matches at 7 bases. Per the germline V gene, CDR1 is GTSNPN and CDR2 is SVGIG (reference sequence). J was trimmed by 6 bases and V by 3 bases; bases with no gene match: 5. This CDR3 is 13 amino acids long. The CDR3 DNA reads TGTGCCTGGAGCGGGAGGCGGGGCAATGAGCAGTTCTTC. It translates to CAWSGRRGNEQFF. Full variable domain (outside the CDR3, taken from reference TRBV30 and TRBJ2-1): SQTIHQWPATLVQPVGSPLSLECTVEGTSNPNLYWYRQAAGRGLQLLFYSVGIGQISSEVPQNLSASRPQDRQFILSSKKLLLSDSGFYLCAWSGRRGNEQFFGPGTRLTVL.

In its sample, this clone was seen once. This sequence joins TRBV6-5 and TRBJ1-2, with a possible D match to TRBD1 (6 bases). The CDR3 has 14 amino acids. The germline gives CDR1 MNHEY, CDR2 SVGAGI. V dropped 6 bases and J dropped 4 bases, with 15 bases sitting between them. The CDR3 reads CASSWTVTTYGYTF. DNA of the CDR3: TGTGCCAGCAGCTGGACAGTGACAACCTATGGCTACACCTTC.

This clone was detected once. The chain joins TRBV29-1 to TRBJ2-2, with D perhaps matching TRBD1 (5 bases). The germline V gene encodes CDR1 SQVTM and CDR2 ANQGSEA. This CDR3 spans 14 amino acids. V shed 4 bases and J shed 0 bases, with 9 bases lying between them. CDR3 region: CSVGQTTNTGELFF. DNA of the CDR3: TGCAGCGTTGGACAGACGACGAACACCGGGGAGCTGTTTTTT.

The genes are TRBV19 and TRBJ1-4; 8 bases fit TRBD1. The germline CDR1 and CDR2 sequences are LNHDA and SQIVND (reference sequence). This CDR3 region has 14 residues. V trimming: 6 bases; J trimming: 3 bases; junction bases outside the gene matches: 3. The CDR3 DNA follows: TGTGCCAGTAGGTACAGGGGGGCTAATGAAAAACTGTTTTTT. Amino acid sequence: CASRYRGANEKLFF.

This CDR3 is CASSVISRFGYTF. CDR3 sequence (DNA): TGTGCCAGCAGCGTAATCTCTCGGTTCGGCTACACCTTC. The chain has TRBV9 and TRBJ1-2; D is uncertain. Trimming shortened V by 1 base and J by 8 bases, and 12 bases separated the two germline ends. Germline V gene lookup returns CDR1 SGDLS and CDR2 YYNGEE. The CDR3 is 13 amino acids.

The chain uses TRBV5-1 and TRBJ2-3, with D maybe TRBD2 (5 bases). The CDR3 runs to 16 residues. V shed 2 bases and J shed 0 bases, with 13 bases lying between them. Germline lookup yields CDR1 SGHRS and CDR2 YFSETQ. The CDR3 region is CASSLGGRGSTDTQYF. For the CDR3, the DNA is TGCGCCAGCAGCTTAGGTGGGAGAGGGAGCACAGATACGCAGTATTTT. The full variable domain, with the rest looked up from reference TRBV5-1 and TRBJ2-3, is KAGVTQTPRYLIKTRGQQVTLSCSPISGHRSVSWYQQTPGQGLQFLFEYFSETQRNKGNFPGRFSGRQFSNSRSEMNVSTLELGDSALYLCASSLGGRGSTDTQYFGPGTRLTVL.

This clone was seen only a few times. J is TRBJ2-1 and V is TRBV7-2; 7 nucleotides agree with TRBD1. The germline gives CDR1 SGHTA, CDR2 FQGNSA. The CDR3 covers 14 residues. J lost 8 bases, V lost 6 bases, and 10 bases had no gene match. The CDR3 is CASRPPTGQDEQFF. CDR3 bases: TGTGCCAGCAGACCCCCGACAGGGCAGGATGAGCAGTTCTTC.

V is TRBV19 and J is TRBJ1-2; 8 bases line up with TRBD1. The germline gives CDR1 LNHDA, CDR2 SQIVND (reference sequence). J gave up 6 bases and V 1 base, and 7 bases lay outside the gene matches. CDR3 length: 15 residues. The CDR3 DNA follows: TGTGCCAGTAGTATAGGCGGACAGGGAAGAGATGGCTACACCTTC. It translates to CASSIGGQGRDGYTF.

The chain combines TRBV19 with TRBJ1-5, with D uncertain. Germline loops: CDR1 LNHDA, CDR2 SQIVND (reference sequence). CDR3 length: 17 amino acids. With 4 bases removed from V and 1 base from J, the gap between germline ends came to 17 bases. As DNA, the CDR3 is TGTGCCAGTAGTAGGCCTCTTGCGTTACTAAGCAATCAGCCCCAGCATTTT. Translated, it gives CASSRPLALLSNQPQHF.

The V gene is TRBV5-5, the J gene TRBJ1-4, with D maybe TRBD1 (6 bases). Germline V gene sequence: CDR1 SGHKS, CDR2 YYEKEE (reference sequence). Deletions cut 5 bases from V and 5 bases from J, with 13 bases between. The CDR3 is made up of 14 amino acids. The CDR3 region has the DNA TGTGCCAGCAGTCGGGACACGGAAAATGAAAAACTGTTTTTT. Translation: CASSRDTENEKLFF.

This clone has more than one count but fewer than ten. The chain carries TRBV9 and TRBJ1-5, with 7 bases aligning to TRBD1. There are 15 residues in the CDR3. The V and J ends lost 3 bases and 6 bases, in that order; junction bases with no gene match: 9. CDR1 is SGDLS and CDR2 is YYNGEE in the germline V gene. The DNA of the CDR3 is TGTGCCAGCAGCGCAGGTGACAGGGAAAGTCAGCCCCAGCATTTT. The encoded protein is CASSAGDRESQPQHF.

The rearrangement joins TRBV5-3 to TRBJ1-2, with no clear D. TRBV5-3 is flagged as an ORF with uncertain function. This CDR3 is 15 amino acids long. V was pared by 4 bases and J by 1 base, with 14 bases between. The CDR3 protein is CARSPWANFNYGYTF. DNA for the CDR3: TGTGCCAGAAGCCCCTGGGCGAATTTTAACTATGGCTACACCTTC.

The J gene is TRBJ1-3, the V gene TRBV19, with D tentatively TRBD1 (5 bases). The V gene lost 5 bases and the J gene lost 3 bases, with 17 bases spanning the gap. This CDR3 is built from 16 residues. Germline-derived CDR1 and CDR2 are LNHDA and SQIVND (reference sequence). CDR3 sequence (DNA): TGTGCCAGTAGTTCAAGGGGCCCCTCAGGTGGAAACACCATATATTTT. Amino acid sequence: CASSSRGPSGGNTIYF.

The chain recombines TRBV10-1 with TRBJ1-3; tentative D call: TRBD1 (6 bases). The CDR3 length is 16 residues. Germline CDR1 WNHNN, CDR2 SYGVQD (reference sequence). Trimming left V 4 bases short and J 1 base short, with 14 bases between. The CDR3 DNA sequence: TGCGCCAGCAGTGCCCGGGGGGCTGCTTCTGGAAACACCATATATTTT. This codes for CASSARGAASGNTIYF.

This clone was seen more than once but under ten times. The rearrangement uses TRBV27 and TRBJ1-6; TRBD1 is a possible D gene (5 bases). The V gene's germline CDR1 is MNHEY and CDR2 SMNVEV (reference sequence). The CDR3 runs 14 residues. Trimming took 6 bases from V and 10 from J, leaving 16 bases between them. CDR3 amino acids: CASRRGGSVSPLHF. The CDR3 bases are TGTGCCAGCAGGCGGGGGGGGTCGGTGTCACCCCTCCACTTT.

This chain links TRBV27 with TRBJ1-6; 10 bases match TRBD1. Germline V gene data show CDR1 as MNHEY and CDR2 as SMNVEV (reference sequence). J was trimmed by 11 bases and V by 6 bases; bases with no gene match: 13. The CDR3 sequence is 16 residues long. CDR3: CASRSRQGADRAPLHF. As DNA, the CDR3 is TGTGCCAGCAGATCCCGACAGGGGGCCGATCGGGCACCCCTCCACTTT.

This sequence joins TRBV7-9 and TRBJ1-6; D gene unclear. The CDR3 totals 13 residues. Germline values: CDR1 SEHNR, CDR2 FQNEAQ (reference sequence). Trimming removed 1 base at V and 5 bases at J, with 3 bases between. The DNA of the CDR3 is TGTGCCAGCAGCTTAGTCGATAATTCACCCCTCCACTTT. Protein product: CASSLVDNSPLHF.

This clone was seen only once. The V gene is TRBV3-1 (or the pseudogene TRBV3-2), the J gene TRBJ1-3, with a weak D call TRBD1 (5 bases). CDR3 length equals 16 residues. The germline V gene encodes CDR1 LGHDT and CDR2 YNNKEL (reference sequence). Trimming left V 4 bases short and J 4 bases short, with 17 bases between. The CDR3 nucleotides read TGTGCCAGCAGCCGCGGGGACCCCTTGAGAGGAAACACCATATATTTT. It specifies CASSRGDPLRGNTIYF.

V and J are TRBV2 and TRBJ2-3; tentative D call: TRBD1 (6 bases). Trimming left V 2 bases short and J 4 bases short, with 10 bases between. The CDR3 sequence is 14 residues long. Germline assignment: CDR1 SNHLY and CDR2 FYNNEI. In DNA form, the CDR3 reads TGTGCCAGCAGTGAATCCGGGACATCAGATACGCAGTATTTT. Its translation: CASSESGTSDTQYF.

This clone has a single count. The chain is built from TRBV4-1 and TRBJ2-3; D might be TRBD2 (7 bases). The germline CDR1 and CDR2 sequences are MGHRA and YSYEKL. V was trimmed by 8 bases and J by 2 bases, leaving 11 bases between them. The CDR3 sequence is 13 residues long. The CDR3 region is CASQAGATDTQYF. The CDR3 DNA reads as TGCGCCAGCCAGGCGGGGGCCACAGATACGCAGTATTTT.